The 12 T cell receptor beta chains listed next were all sequenced from one sample in a study of control samples from healthy donors and cancer patients. Produced via immunoSEQ multiplex PCR; TCRdb's table is partial and in-frame only. Of approximately 87,000 clones in the sample, around 87% were seen once. Sequences were obtained from blood. All receptors come from a woman between 50 and 59 years old in good health.

This clone was detected only once. The J gene is TRBJ2-7, the V gene TRBV9; D gene ambiguous. The CDR3 covers 15 residues. Germline lookup yields CDR1 SGDLS and CDR2 YYNGEE. The V end was cut by 2 bases, the J end by 2 bases, with 14 bases between. CDR3 sequence: CASSVGDPTTYEQYF. Here the CDR3 DNA reads TGTGCCAGCAGCGTGGGCGACCCAACCACCTACGAGCAGTACTTC.

The chain is built from TRBV6-2 or TRBV6-3 and TRBJ2-7; D may be TRBD2 (7 bases). The V end was cut by 6 bases, the J end by 7 bases, with 22 bases between. The CDR3 runs to 15 residues. CDR1 MNHEY and CDR2 SVGEGT come from the germline V gene. The CDR3 sequence is CASSRGTGGAGEQYF. CDR3 nucleotides: TGTGCCAGCAGCCGCGGAACGGGGGGCGCCGGGGAGCAGTACTTC.

This chain joins TRBV11-1 and TRBJ2-3; the D gene is possibly TRBD1 (6 bases). CDR1 is SGHAT, CDR2 FQDESV, per germline (reference sequence). V was trimmed by 2 bases and J by 1 base, leaving 13 bases between them. The CDR3 is 16 residues long. The CDR3 spells CASSLQQGSGTDTQYF. CDR3 coding DNA: TGTGCCAGCAGCTTACAGCAGGGGTCAGGCACAGATACGCAGTATTTT.

The chain employs TRBV7-3 and TRBJ2-3; D remains unclear. CDR1 is SGHTA and CDR2 is FQGTGA in the germline V gene. This CDR3 comprises 13 residues. V was pared by 5 bases and J by 3 bases, with 9 bases between. The CDR3 protein is CASSPRITDTQYF. CDR3 nucleotide sequence: TGTGCCAGCAGCCCACGGATTACAGATACGCAGTATTTT.

The V and J genes are TRBV2 and TRBJ1-2; D is undetermined. In germline, CDR1 is SNHLY, CDR2 FYNNEI. CDR3 size: 13 residues. Trimming left V 2 bases short and J 8 bases short, with 12 bases between. The CDR3 DNA reads TGTGCCAGCAGTGAAAGGGCCAGCGGCGGCTACACCTTC. Residues: CASSERASGGYTF. Full variable domain (missing parts from reference TRBV2 and TRBJ1-2): EPEVTQTPSHQVTQMGQEVILRCVPISNHLYFYWYRQILGQKVEFLVSFYNNEISEKSEIFDDQFSVERPDGSNFTLKIRSTKLEDSAMYFCASSERASGGYTFGSGTRLTVV.

This chain links TRBV6-2 or TRBV6-3 with TRBJ1-1; no reliable D call. V was cut by 4 bases and J by 10 bases, with 13 bases left in between. The CDR3 extends over 12 amino acids. The germline V gene encodes CDR1 MNHEY and CDR2 SVGEGT. CDR3 DNA sequence: TGTGCCAGCAGTTTACCCGGCCTGCCAGCTTTCTTT. Its protein is CASSLPGLPAFF.

This clone was recorded once. The chain has TRBV6-2 or TRBV6-3 and TRBJ1-2; 8 bases align to TRBD1. From germline, CDR1 is MNHEY and CDR2 SVGEGT. J was trimmed by 4 bases and V by 6 bases; bases with no gene match: 10. The CDR3 length is 15 residues. CDR3 coding DNA: TGTGCCAGCAGCCGGGACAGGACTTATAGCTATGGCTACACCTTC. Its protein product is CASSRDRTYSYGYTF.

The CDR3 DNA reads TGTGCCAGCAGCCGGACAGGGAGTCGGTCGGCCGGGGAGCTGTTTTTT. Amino acids: CASSRTGSRSAGELFF. The chain recombines TRBV5-8 with TRBJ2-2, with TRBD1 matching over 8 bases. V lost 4 bases, J lost 6 bases, and 11 bases stayed unmatched. Germline V gene lookup returns CDR1 SGHTS and CDR2 YDEGEE. The CDR3 spans 16 residues.

The chain joins TRBV3-1 (or the pseudogene TRBV3-2) to TRBJ2-5; 9 bases match TRBD1. Trimming removed 4 bases from V and 2 bases from J; junction bases left unmatched: 2. CDR3 length: 14 amino acids. The germline CDR1 and CDR2 sequences are LGHDT and YNNKEL (reference sequence). The DNA for the CDR3 is TGTGCCAGCAGCCTAGACAGGGGGCAAGAGACCCAGTACTTC. Translation gives CASSLDRGQETQYF.

The V and J genes are TRBV2 and TRBJ1-2; D is possibly TRBD1 (5 bases). CDR3 length: 13 amino acids. CDR1 SNHLY and CDR2 FYNNEI come from the germline V gene. The ends were cut back, 8 bases at V and 2 bases at J, with 12 bases in the middle. CDR3 region: CASPSGGNYGYTF. The CDR3 DNA is TGTGCCAGCCCCTCTGGGGGGAACTATGGCTACACCTTC.

The J gene is TRBJ2-7, the V gene TRBV18; TRBD1 agrees at 8 bases. CDR3 length equals 15 residues. Trimming took 2 bases from V and 4 from J; bases not matched to a gene: 7. Germline-derived CDR1 and CDR2 are KGHSH and LQKENI. CDR3 residues: CASSPGRDRTYEQYF. CDR3 DNA sequence: TGTGCCAGCTCACCAGGCCGGGACAGGACTTACGAGCAGTACTTC.

The rearrangement joins TRBV7-2 to TRBJ2-2; D uncertain. V was cut by 5 bases and J by 3 bases, with 10 bases left in between. Germline V gene data show CDR1 as SGHTA and CDR2 as FQGNSA. The CDR3 length is 14 residues. The CDR3 sequence is CASSGPDYTGELFF. Here the CDR3 DNA reads TGTGCCAGCAGCGGCCCCGATTACACCGGGGAGCTGTTTTTT.